This TCR beta chain is drawn from a study of human T cells and chemical hapten exposure. Study-level background: After 6 days, upper back 0.01% DPC patch tests were scored.

In TCRdb, the RACE reads were re-called with MiXCR into one record per CDR3 protein. Of about 380,000 distinct CDR3 sequences listed, roughly 6.3% were seen once; the top ten hold about 5%. CDR3 length: 12 amino acids. V lost 7 bases, J lost 9 bases, and 8 bases stayed unmatched. CDR1 WNHNN and CDR2 SYGVQD come from the germline V gene (reference sequence). Time point of the sample: patch test 2, 6 weeks after DPC sensitization. The sample's treatment: therapeutic diphenylcyclopropenone sensitization with weekly scalp DPC. The source of this sequence is a woman aged 18-35 years with alopecia areata. Some clones in this sample may be carry-over from other donors' samples. Sequencing was performed on whole blood, taken in connection with sensitization to the hapten diphenylcyclopropenone (DPC). This chain joins TRBV10-1 and TRBJ1-1; 7 bases fit TRBD1. The CDR3 here is CASMPGQKKAFF. The CDR3 nucleotides are TGCGCCAGCATGCCGGGACAGAAAAAAGCTTTCTTT.